Shown below are 4 T cell receptor beta chains from a single sample sequenced in a study of cytomegalovirus exposure and HLA in healthy donors. In the PCR, 60 Vbeta and 13 Jbeta primers were used. Libraries were prepared by immunoSEQ multiplex PCR; TCRdb keeps only in-frame clonotypes and omits some of them. The table has approximately 260,000 clones, around 90% seen once. The sequencing sample was made of PBMCs. Receptors were obtained from a girl aged 2-9 years in good health and CMV-seronegative.

This clone was observed a few times. The chain employs TRBV28 and TRBJ1-3, with D hard to call. Trimming took 3 bases from V and 0 from J, leaving 6 bases between them. CDR1 is MDHEN, CDR2 SYDVKM, per germline. The CDR3 totals 14 residues. The CDR3 nucleotides are TGTGCCAGCAGTTTTATCAGCTCTGGAAACACCATATATTTT. Residues: CASSFISSGNTIYF.

This clone was recorded only once. The rearrangement links TRBV15 to TRBJ2-2, with D possibly TRBD1 on 6 matching bases. CDR1 is LNHNV, CDR2 YYDKDF, per germline (reference sequence). V lost 0 bases and J lost 5, with 16 bases in between. There are 17 residues in the CDR3. The CDR3 DNA is TGTGCCACCAGCAGAGATACCGGGACAATTAGGACCGGGGAGCTGTTTTTT. This gives the protein CATSRDTGTIRTGELFF.

The rearrangement joins TRBV6-1 to TRBJ2-6, with 8 bases that match TRBD1. After removal of 4 bases from V and 0 bases from J, the junction contained 8 bases not matched to a gene. CDR3 length: 18 amino acids. Germline V gene sequence: CDR1 MNHNS, CDR2 SASEGT. For the CDR3, the DNA is TGTGCCAGCAGTGGCTCAGGGGGCCTCAGCTCTGGGGCCAACGTCCTGACTTTC. It is translated as CASSGSGGLSSGANVLTF.

This chain connects TRBV5-1 to TRBJ1-1; 7 nucleotides agree with TRBD1. Germline CDR1 reads SGHRS; CDR2 reads YFSETQ. The trim removed 4 bases at V and 0 bases at J, leaving 9 bases unmatched. CDR3 length equals 16 residues. The CDR3 protein is CASSTVAGTVNTEAFF. In DNA, the CDR3 is TGCGCCAGCAGCACGGTAGCCGGGACAGTGAACACTGAAGCTTTCTTT.